Listed below are T cell receptor beta chains from one sample, sequenced in a study of CD8 T cells in Susac syndrome. TCRdb re-called the immunoSEQ multiplex PCR reads through MiXCR, storing one row per CDR3 protein. The data show under 200,000 distinct CDR3 sequences, 90% to 95% seen once. The source material was CD4+ T cells from PBMCs. These receptors all stem from a human donor in good health. CDR3s include the opening cysteine and the closing phenylalanine or tryptophan. Each record gives: CDR3 DNA, CDR3 protein, J gene, D gene, V gene, clone size. D genes are given only for firm matches. Expanded clones get a size class; other rows say once, few or many, or leave the size out.

TGCAGCGTTGACCCAGGGGAAGAGACCCAGTACTTC | CSVDPGEETQYF | TRBJ2-5 | NA | TRBV29-1 | NA
TGCGCCAGCAGCCAAGAGCAGGCCACAGATACGCAGTATTTT | CASSQEQATDTQYF | TRBJ2-3 | NA | TRBV4-1 | NA
TGTGCCAGCAGTTGGGAAAATGAGCAGTTCTTC | CASSWENEQFF | TRBJ2-1 | NA | TRBV6-2/TRBV6-3 | NA
TGCAGTGCTAGAACAAGAGGGATTGAAGCTTTCTTT | CSARTRGIEAFF | TRBJ1-1 | NA | TRBV20-1 | NA
TGTGCCAGTAGTATCGGGCGGGGACGCACAGATACGCAGTATTTT | CASSIGRGRTDTQYF | TRBJ2-3 | NA | TRBV19 | NA
TGTGCCACCAGCAGAGACAGGGGACCCTACGAGCAGTACTTC | CATSRDRGPYEQYF | TRBJ2-7 | NA | TRBV15 | NA
TGTGCCAGCAGCCAAGATCTCGGGGGAGCGCACACCGGGGAGCTGTTTTTT | CASSQDLGGAHTGELFF | TRBJ2-2 | NA | TRBV4-2 | once
TGTGCCAGCAGCGCCGGGGTGGCTGGGGCCAACGTCCTGACTTTC | CASSAGVAGANVLTF | TRBJ2-6 | NA | TRBV9 | NA
TGTGCCTGGAGTCGGGACGGAGGGAGGGAAAAACTGTTTTTT | CAWSRDGGREKLFF | TRBJ1-4 | NA | TRBV30 | NA
TGCAGTGCTAGGAAAGGACAGCCTTACTCTGGGGCCAACGTCCTGACTTTC | CSARKGQPYSGANVLTF | TRBJ2-6 | NA | TRBV20-1 | NA
TGTGCCAGCAGCGTGGCGGGACTAGCGGGAGCTTACAATGAGCAGTTCTTC | CASSVAGLAGAYNEQFF | TRBJ2-1 | TRBD2 | TRBV9 | NA
TGTGCCAGCAGCTTAGGGGACACCTTAATCTACGAGCAGTACTTC | CASSLGDTLIYEQYF | TRBJ2-7 | NA | TRBV7-2 | NA
TGTGCCAGCACCTGGGGTCCAGGGAATCAGCCCCAGCATTTT | CASTWGPGNQPQHF | TRBJ1-5 | NA | TRBV12-3/TRBV12-4 | once
TGCAGCGTTGGGGGGCTGAGGGCCCTTAGCACAGATACGCAGTATTTT | CSVGGLRALSTDTQYF | TRBJ2-3 | NA | TRBV29-1 | NA
TGTGCCAGCAGTGTCGGGACAGGGGAAGCCTATGGCTACACCTTC | CASSVGTGEAYGYTF | TRBJ1-2 | TRBD1 | TRBV2 | NA
TGCAGCGTTGAAGTAGCCTCTCCAGACAATGAGCAGTTCTTC | CSVEVASPDNEQFF | TRBJ2-1 | NA | TRBV29-1 | NA
TGTGCCTGGAGTGTAAACGTTCCAGCCTATGGCTACACCTTC | CAWSVNVPAYGYTF | TRBJ1-2 | NA | TRBV30 | once
TGTGCCAGCAGCTTAACAGGGGTGAAAGAGACCCAGTACTTC | CASSLTGVKETQYF | TRBJ2-5 | TRBD1 | TRBV7-8 | NA
TGTGCCAGCCGTTTCCGGGGAGTAAGCTATGGCTACACCTTC | CASRFRGVSYGYTF | TRBJ1-2 | NA | TRBV27 | NA
TGTGCCAGCAGTCCGGGACAGGGGCATTCACCCCTCCACTTT | CASSPGQGHSPLHF | TRBJ1-6 | TRBD1 | TRBV6-6 | once
TGTGCCAGCAGCGGAACGGGCACAGATACGCAGTATTTT | CASSGTGTDTQYF | TRBJ2-3 | NA | TRBV9 | NA
TGTGCCAGCAGTCTGACAGGGGTCGACAATCAGCCCCAGCATTTT | CASSLTGVDNQPQHF | TRBJ1-5 | TRBD1 | TRBV27 | NA
TGTGCCAGTAGTATTGGGGATTCACCCCTCCACTTT | CASSIGDSPLHF | TRBJ1-6 | NA | TRBV19 | NA
TGCGCCAGCAGCTACCGACCAAGGGAGCGTAACTATGGCTACACCTTC | CASSYRPRERNYGYTF | TRBJ1-2 | NA | TRBV5-1 | NA
TGCGCCAGCAGTTCAGGAGGGGCCCAATACGGAGAGACCCAGTACTTC | CASSSGGAQYGETQYF | TRBJ2-5 | NA | TRBV5-1 | NA
TGTGCCTGGAGTCCGAACACCGGGGAGCTGTTTTTT | CAWSPNTGELFF | TRBJ2-2 | NA | TRBV30 | NA
TGCAGCGTTGAGTTACAGGGCGGAAAACTGTTTTTT | CSVELQGGKLFF | TRBJ1-4 | NA | TRBV29-1 | NA
TGCGCCAGCAGCCAAGACGGACAGGGAAATCAGCCCCAGCATTTT | CASSQDGQGNQPQHF | TRBJ1-5 | TRBD1 | TRBV4-1 | NA
TGTGCCAGCCGTCCGCCCCCGCCGCGGCTGGGGCTAGCGGGGGCTAGCACAGATACGCAGTATTTT | CASRPPPPRLGLAGASTDTQYF | TRBJ2-3 | TRBD2 | TRBV11-2 | NA
TGTGCCAGCAGCAGATCAGGGTCTAACTATGGCTACACCTTC | CASSRSGSNYGYTF | TRBJ1-2 | NA | TRBV12-3/TRBV12-4 | NA
TGCAGTGCTACCGAGGCGGACAGGGGGGGCTACACCTTC | CSATEADRGGYTF | TRBJ1-2 | TRBD1 | TRBV20-1 | NA
TGTGCCAGCAGCCGTGAGGCAGATACGCAGTATTTT | CASSREADTQYF | TRBJ2-3 | NA | TRBV3-1 | once
TGTGCCAGCAGTACCCTTAAAGGGCTCGTAAAGCAGTATTTT | CASSTLKGLVKQYF | TRBJ2-3 | NA | TRBV27 | NA
TGTGCCAGCAGGGCGGGAGGGGCAGGCCAGCCCCAGCATTTT | CASRAGGAGQPQHF | TRBJ1-5 | NA | TRBV2 | NA
TGCAGCGCAGGGACACCCGGCGGGCCAAACACTGAAGCTTTCTTT | CSAGTPGGPNTEAFF | TRBJ1-1 | NA | TRBV29-1 | NA
TGTGCCAGCAGCCTCGGCCCTAGGCAGTATTTT | CASSLGPRQYF | TRBJ2-3 | NA | TRBV3-1 | NA
TGTGCCAGCAGTCGGAGGGTCGATGAGCAGTTCTTC | CASSRRVDEQFF | TRBJ2-1 | NA | TRBV25-1 | NA
TGCAGTGCTAGAGATGGGAACACTGAAGCTTTCTTT | CSARDGNTEAFF | TRBJ1-1 | NA | TRBV20-1 | NA
TGCAGCGTTTTCCGGGACAGGGGTACTGAAGCTTTCTTT | CSVFRDRGTEAFF | TRBJ1-1 | TRBD1 | TRBV29-1 | NA
TGCAGTGCTCTGAACACCGGGGAGCTGTTTTTT | CSALNTGELFF | TRBJ2-2 | NA | TRBV20-1 | NA
TGCAGCGTTGAGCGGGGGGCTCGCACAGATACGCAGTATTTT | CSVERGARTDTQYF | TRBJ2-3 | TRBD2 | TRBV29-1 | NA
TGCAGTGCCCCCTTTCTAGGGTTCTCCTACAATGAGCAGTTCTTC | CSAPFLGFSYNEQFF | TRBJ2-1 | NA | TRBV20-1 | NA
TGTGCCAGCAGTGCAGGACAGGGCACCGGGGAGCTGTTTTTT | CASSAGQGTGELFF | TRBJ2-2 | TRBD1 | TRBV2 | NA
TGTGCCAGCAGCTTAAACAATTCACCCCTCCACTTT | CASSLNNSPLHF | TRBJ1-6 | NA | TRBV7-8 | few
TGTGCCACCTCAGCGGATGCGACCAATGAGCAGTTCTTC | CATSADATNEQFF | TRBJ2-1 | NA | TRBV24-1 | NA